This TCR beta chain was documented in a study of T cells in Graves' hyperthyroidism and ophthalmopathy. This clonotype was detected many times. The TCR beta CDR3 regions underwent amplification using RNA transcripts as the source. The study used the HTBI primer set for a first-round RT-PCR of the TCR CDR3. TCRdb analysed the multiplex PCR reads with MiXCR anew, one entry per CDR3 protein. The data contain around 500,000 distinct CDR3 sequences, around 13% of them singletons. CDR1 LGHDT and CDR2 YNNKEL come from the germline V gene (reference sequence). This CDR3 is built from 15 residues. The V gene end was trimmed by 3 bases and the J gene end by 1 base; junction bases not matched to a gene: 6.

This rearrangement joins TRBV3-1 to TRBJ2-7; 7 bases map to TRBD1. The clonotype was recovered from a woman aged 40 to 50 with Graves' hyperthyroidism. What was sequenced was blood. This CDR3 reads CASSQTGKASYEQYF. In DNA, the CDR3 is TGTGCCAGCAGCCAGACAGGGAAAGCGTCCTACGAGCAGTACTTC.